What follows are 23 T cell receptor beta chains derived from one specimen sequenced in a study of beta chain features in type 1 diabetes. Findings of the study overall: Shortening of TCRB CDR3s, moderate but significant, appeared in all four CD4+ subsets of Type 1 diabetes patients.

The entirety of the isolated RNA underwent reverse transcription, so expressed TCRB transcripts were sequenced. The repertoire was sequenced with immunoSEQ multiplex PCR; TCRdb's copy has only in-frame clones and lacks some. The sample includes 400,000 or so clones, over 9.5% of them seen just once. These receptors are not linked to any known antigen. The specimen sequenced was naive CD4+ T cells from blood. Receptors were obtained from a woman aged 18 to 35 with type 1 diabetes.

This rearrangement joins TRBV7-2 to TRBJ1-5; the D is unclear. The CDR3 spans 14 residues. Germline V lookup: CDR1 SGHTA, CDR2 FQGNSA. The V gene lost 1 base and the J gene lost 3 bases, with 7 bases spanning the gap. In nucleotides, the CDR3 is TGTGCCAGCAGCTTAGATCTAGTCAATCAGCCCCAGCATTTT. It yields the protein CASSLDLVNQPQHF.

There are a few counts of this clone. V and J are TRBV5-4 and TRBJ2-1; 10 positions match TRBD2. The trim removed 1 base at V and 2 bases at J, leaving 0 bases unmatched. There are 15 residues in the CDR3. Per germline, CDR1 SGHNT and CDR2 YYREEE (reference sequence). Here the CDR3 reads CASSLTSGAYNEQFF. The CDR3, as DNA: TGTGCCAGCAGCTTGACTAGCGGGGCCTACAATGAGCAGTTCTTC.

The gene calls are TRBV14 and TRBJ1-2; D not resolved. The CDR3 is 15 amino acids. CDR1 is SGHDN and CDR2 is FVKESK in the germline V gene. V gave up 4 bases and J gave up 1 base, with 13 bases separating them. The CDR3 nucleotides read TGTGCCAGCAGCCTACAGAGCCCTCTTAACTATGGCTACACCTTC. This encodes CASSLQSPLNYGYTF.

This clone was seen a handful of times. The chain is built from TRBV5-6 and TRBJ2-1; 10 bases align to TRBD2. J lost 6 bases, V lost 4 bases, and 10 bases had no gene match. The length of the CDR3 is 16 residues. Germline loops: CDR1 SGHDT, CDR2 YYEEEE. In nucleotides, the CDR3 is TGTGCCAGCAGCCGGCTGGTACTAGCGGGATCCAATGAGCAGTTCTTC. Translating it yields CASSRLVLAGSNEQFF.

The chain joins TRBV7-9 to TRBJ1-6, with TRBD1 matching over 7 bases. The V and J ends lost 0 bases and 7 bases, in that order; junction bases with no gene match: 9. The V gene's germline CDR1 is SEHNR and CDR2 FQNEAQ (reference sequence). The CDR3 spans 17 residues. The CDR3 loop is CASSLAFFGQDNSPLHF. The CDR3 nucleotides are TGTGCCAGCAGCTTAGCTTTTTTTGGACAGGACAATTCACCCCTCCACTTT.

There are a few counts of this clone. The rearrangement uses TRBV10-3 and TRBJ2-7; TRBD2 matches at 11 bases. Germline-derived CDR1 and CDR2 are ENHRY and SYGVKD. The trim removed 10 bases at V and 4 bases at J, leaving 3 bases unmatched. This CDR3 has 12 amino acids. CDR3 bases: TGTGCCACGGGACTAGCGGAGTACGAGCAGTACTTC. Amino acids: CATGLAEYEQYF.

This clone was observed a few times. The chain recombines TRBV4-3 with TRBJ2-3, with D maybe TRBD2 (6 bases). The V and J ends lost 3 bases and 1 base respectively, with 14 bases between them. CDR1 LGHNA and CDR2 YSLEER come from the germline V gene. The CDR3 consists of 16 residues. The CDR3 here is CASSHDPGLGTDTQYF. The CDR3 nucleotides are TGCGCCAGCAGCCATGATCCGGGACTGGGCACAGATACGCAGTATTTT.

The chain is built from TRBV28 and TRBJ1-1; D is perhaps TRBD1 (5 bases). Germline assignment: CDR1 MDHEN and CDR2 SYDVKM. Deletions cut 5 bases from V and 1 base from J, with 11 bases between. The CDR3 length is 14 residues. As DNA, the CDR3 is TGTGCCAGCAGTCCCGGGGGGAAGAACACTGAAGCTTTCTTT. It yields the protein CASSPGGKNTEAFF.

This clone came up a few times. The genes are TRBV9 and TRBJ1-1, with a possible D match to TRBD1 (6 bases). The germline V gene has CDR1 SGDLS and CDR2 YYNGEE. The CDR3 length is 15 residues. Trimming removed 0 bases from V and 1 base from J, with 10 bases in between. The DNA for the CDR3 is TGTGCCAGCAGCGTAGGGTGGACAGCGAACACTGAAGCTTTCTTT. Translating gives CASSVGWTANTEAFF.

This clone was found a few times. The CDR3 nucleotides read TGTGCCAGCAGCTTAGGGCGCGGTCAGCCCCAGCATTTT. Translation: CASSLGRGQPQHF. The chain uses TRBV7-9 and TRBJ1-5; no clear D gene. Trimming pared 1 base from V and 6 bases from J, leaving 7 bases between. The germline gives CDR1 SEHNR, CDR2 FQNEAQ (reference sequence). There are 13 residues in the CDR3.

The rearrangement joins TRBV12-5 to TRBJ1-5; 7 nucleotides agree with TRBD1. From germline, CDR1 is LGHNT and CDR2 FRNRAP. Unmatched junction bases numbered 13, after V lost 6 bases and J lost 5 bases. The CDR3 totals 16 residues. CDR3 sequence (DNA): TGTGCTAGTGGCCCCCGGCCCGGGACAGCGGATCAGCCCCAGCATTTT. Its translation is CASGPRPGTADQPQHF. The full variable domain, with the rest looked up from reference TRBV12-5 and TRBJ1-5, is DARVTQTPRHKVTEMGQEVTMRCQPILGHNTVFWYRQTMMQGLELLAYFRNRAPLDDSGMPKDRFSAEMPDATLATLKIQPSEPRDSAVYFCASGPRPGTADQPQHFGDGTRLSIL.

The chain employs TRBV29-1 and TRBJ2-5; no firm D call. The V end lost 0 bases, the J end lost 5 bases, and 10 bases lay between the germline ends. CDR1 is SQVTM, CDR2 ANQGSEA, per germline. The CDR3 consists of 13 residues. The chain's CDR3 is CSVEEGRHETQYF. CDR3 in DNA: TGCAGCGTTGAAGAAGGCAGGCACGAGACCCAGTACTTC.

A few counts support this clone. This chain links TRBV15 with TRBJ1-6; D ambiguous. The germline gives CDR1 LNHNV, CDR2 YYDKDF (reference sequence). The V and J ends lost 0 bases and 10 bases respectively, with 13 bases between them. The CDR3 length is 15 residues. This CDR3 reads CATSRDSEGRSPLHF. The CDR3 DNA sequence: TGTGCCACCAGCAGAGATTCCGAGGGAAGGTCACCCCTCCACTTT.

This clone occurred a few times. The chain has TRBV28 and TRBJ1-1; the match to TRBD1 covers 9 bases. The V gene end was trimmed by 9 bases and the J gene end by 6 bases; junction bases not matched to a gene: 8. Germline loops: CDR1 MDHEN, CDR2 SYDVKM. This CDR3 is built from 13 residues. CDR3 DNA: TGTGCCAGTCAGACAGGGGGGAGGGCTGAAGCTTTCTTT. It is translated as CASQTGGRAEAFF. Using reference TRBV28 and TRBJ1-1 for the parts outside the CDR3, the full variable domain is DVKVTQSSRYLVKRTGEKVFLECVQDMDHENMFWYRQDPGLGLRLIYFSYDVKMKEKGDIPEGYSVSREKKERFSLILESASTNQTSMYLCASQTGGRAEAFFGQGTRLTVV.

The chain combines TRBV23-1 with TRBJ1-1, with a tentative D call TRBD1 (5 bases). TRBV23-1 is reported as an ORF; its role is uncertain. The CDR3 has 14 amino acids. The V gene lost 7 bases and the J gene lost 5 bases, with 17 bases spanning the gap. Here the CDR3 reads CASTPGGLGTEAFF. The CDR3, as DNA: TGCGCCAGCACCCCGGGGGGGTTGGGTACTGAAGCTTTCTTT.

This chain links TRBV6-6 with TRBJ2-5; 8 nucleotides align to TRBD2. CDR1 is MNHNY and CDR2 is SVGAGI in the germline V gene (reference sequence). The length of the CDR3 is 15 residues. Trimming cost V 6 bases and J 3 bases; bases outside gene matches: 9. In DNA, the CDR3 is TGTGCCAGCAGGGGCGGACTAGCACGGAAAGAGACCCAGTACTTC. This gives the protein CASRGGLARKETQYF.

J is TRBJ1-1 and V is TRBV15; TRBD1 is a possible D gene (5 bases). The germline V and J ends were trimmed by 0 bases and 5 bases, with 13 bases remaining between them. CDR1 and CDR2 from the germline V gene are LNHNV and YYDKDF (reference sequence). The CDR3 totals 15 residues. The CDR3 bases are TGTGCCACCAGCAGAGACCCAGGGAGGCTGACTGAAGCTTTCTTT. Protein product: CATSRDPGRLTEAFF.

With regard to this clone: This sample also contains other DNA sequences that code for the same CDR3. The genes are TRBV5-1 and TRBJ1-1; D is unclear. Between the trimmed V and J ends, which lost 0 bases and 7 bases, there was a span of 7 bases. From germline, CDR1 is SGHRS and CDR2 YFSETQ. The CDR3 consists of 12 residues. DNA for the CDR3: TGCGCCAGCAGCTTGGGCGGATATGAAGCTTTCTTT. Its protein product is CASSLGGYEAFF.

This chain connects TRBV21-1 to TRBJ2-5; the table's TRBD1 call for D was not verified on the DNA. TRBV21-1 is listed as a pseudogene. The CDR3 has 17 amino acids. The chain's CDR3 is CASSSRGDRESQETQYF. The CDR3 nucleotides are TGTGCCAGCAGCAGCCGGGGGGACAGGGAGAGCCAAGAGACCCAGTACTTC.

The CDR3 loop reads CASSSPGTSSYEQYF. The DNA of the CDR3 is TGCGCCAGCAGCTCCCCGGGAACTTCGTCCTACGAGCAGTACTTC. J is TRBJ2-7 and V is TRBV5-1; maybe TRBD2 (5 bases). The germline CDR1 and CDR2 sequences are SGHRS and YFSETQ. The CDR3 runs to 15 residues. The V and J ends lost 3 bases and 1 base respectively, with 14 bases between them.

This clone was detected a few times. The chain carries TRBV2 and TRBJ2-6, with D tentatively TRBD1 (5 bases). Deletions cut 4 bases from V and 0 bases from J, with 10 bases between. The CDR3 sequence is 16 residues long. Germline V gene lookup returns CDR1 SNHLY and CDR2 FYNNEI. CDR3 DNA sequence: TGTGCCAGCAGTGCAACAGGACCCTCTGGGGCCAACGTCCTGACTTTC. Protein product: CASSATGPSGANVLTF.

This clone was seen a few times. The J gene is TRBJ1-2, the V gene TRBV20-1; the D is unclear. CDR1 is DFQATT and CDR2 is SNEGSKA in the germline V gene (reference sequence). The CDR3 is 10 residues long. V dropped 5 bases and J dropped 7 bases, with 8 bases sitting between them. CDR3 nucleotide sequence: TGCAGTGCTCTAGGATCTGGCTACACCTTC. It codes for CSALGSGYTF.

This sequence joins TRBV7-9 and TRBJ2-2; D is perhaps TRBD2 (6 bases). V lost 0 bases to trimming and J lost 1 base, with 18 bases between them. Germline V CDR1 and CDR2: SEHNR, FQNEAQ (reference sequence). This CDR3 comprises 19 residues. The CDR3 DNA is TGTGCCAGCAGCTTAGCAAGGTCTTTTGGCGGGGAGAACACCGGGGAGCTGTTTTTT. It specifies CASSLARSFGGENTGELFF. The entire variable domain, with the rest obtained from reference TRBV7-9 and TRBJ2-2, is as follows: DTGVSQNPRHKITKRGQNVTFRCDPISEHNRLYWYRQTLGQGPEFLTYFQNEAQLEKSRLLSDRFSAERPKGSFSTLEIQRTEQGDSAMYLCASSLARSFGGENTGELFFGEGSRLTVL.